The 5 T cell receptor beta chains below all came from one sample that was sequenced in a study of OX40 agonist ivuxolimab in advanced cancers. Generated by immunoSEQ multiplex PCR, the TCRdb table keeps only in-frame clones and is missing some. Among 65,000 to 95,000 clones listed, roughly 87% were seen once. The sequences come from CD4+ or CD8+ T cells sorted from blood, collected in a trial of the OX40 agonist ivuxolimab. The receptor set was obtained from an adult with an advanced solid tumor such as melanoma, head and neck, liver or kidney cancer.

The chain couples TRBV29-1 to TRBJ2-7, with 9 bases aligning to TRBD1. Germline lookup yields CDR1 SQVTM and CDR2 ANQGSEA. The CDR3 contains 16 residues. V gave up 1 base and J gave up 4 bases; unmatched junction bases: 11. The CDR3 coding sequence is TGCAGCGTTGAAGCCCCGGGACAGGGTATTGGATACGAGCAGTACTTC. Its protein product is CSVEAPGQGIGYEQYF.

The genes are TRBV5-6 and TRBJ2-1; possible D gene TRBD2, 6 bases. The V end lost 0 bases, the J end lost 0 bases, and 13 bases lay between the germline ends. Germline V gene lookup returns CDR1 SGHDT and CDR2 YYEEEE. The CDR3 covers 17 residues. The CDR3: CASSLALALNSYNEQFF. The CDR3 DNA is TGTGCCAGCAGCTTGGCCCTAGCGCTAAACTCCTACAATGAGCAGTTCTTC.

The genes are TRBV10-3 and TRBJ2-3; D not resolved. V lost 6 bases and J 2 bases, leaving 3 bases between the germline ends. This CDR3 has 11 residues. Germline V gives CDR1 ENHRY, CDR2 SYGVKD. CDR3 amino acids: CAIRATDTQYF. The CDR3 DNA follows: TGTGCCATCAGAGCCACAGATACGCAGTATTTT.

This rearrangement joins TRBV5-1 to TRBJ1-1; D is undetermined. Trimming stripped 0 bases from V and 6 bases from J, with 12 bases between. Germline assignment: CDR1 SGHRS and CDR2 YFSETQ. CDR3 length: 14 residues. CDR3 loop: CASSLEVGVSEAFF. DNA for the CDR3: TGCGCCAGCAGCTTGGAGGTCGGGGTCTCTGAAGCTTTCTTT.

This clone is labeled as medium-sized. The rearrangement links TRBV14 to TRBJ1-6; possibly TRBD1 for D (6 bases). From germline, CDR1 is SGHDN and CDR2 FVKESK. The ends were cut back, 4 bases at V and 3 bases at J, with 10 bases in the middle. This CDR3 has 15 amino acids. The CDR3 nucleotides are TGTGCCAGCAGCCTAGGGGGAAGCTATAATTCACCCCTCCACTTT. It translates to CASSLGGSYNSPLHF.